The 29 T cell receptor beta chains below were found in one sample sequenced in a study of control samples from healthy donors and cancer patients. Libraries were prepared by immunoSEQ multiplex PCR; TCRdb keeps only in-frame clonotypes and omits some of them. The sample shows 110,000 to 150,000 clones, roughly 89% of them seen only once. Sequencing was carried out using blood. The receptor source for this set is a man aged 30 to 39 in good health.

There are a few counts of this clone. The chain is built from TRBV7-2 and TRBJ2-4; D remains ambiguous. Germline CDR1 SGHTA, CDR2 FQGNSA. The CDR3 contains 13 residues. Trimming left V 9 bases short and J 2 bases short, with 11 bases between. The CDR3 here is CASAMNSKNIQYF. The CDR3 nucleotides read TGTGCCAGTGCAATGAATTCCAAAAACATTCAGTACTTC.

The chain joins TRBV6-2 or TRBV6-3 to TRBJ1-1; TRBD1 agrees at 8 bases. This CDR3 comprises 15 residues. Unmatched junction bases numbered 8, after V lost 2 bases and J lost 6 bases. Per germline, CDR1 MNHEY and CDR2 SVGEGT. CDR3: CASSYPPRGQAEAFF. The CDR3 nucleotides read TGTGCCAGCAGTTACCCCCCCAGGGGGCAAGCTGAAGCTTTCTTT.

The chain has TRBV13 and TRBJ2-7, with no clear D. This CDR3 has 14 residues. Germline V gene sequence: CDR1 PRHDT, CDR2 FYEKMQ (reference sequence). V was shortened by 3 bases and J by 7 bases, with 16 bases between the two germline ends. The CDR3 bases are TGTGCCAGCAGCTTTCCTCCTAGACCAGGAGAGCAGTACTTC. Protein: CASSFPPRPGEQYF.

There are a few counts of this clone. The chain is built from TRBV6-5 and TRBJ1-5; 8 bases are a match to TRBD1. This CDR3 region has 12 residues. V lost 6 bases and J lost 8; bases outside the gene matches: 3. Germline V gene data show CDR1 as MNHEY and CDR2 as SVGAGI. CDR3: CASRKDREPQHF. The CDR3 DNA follows: TGTGCCAGCAGGAAGGACAGGGAGCCCCAGCATTTT.

This chain uses TRBV4-3 with TRBJ2-2; 8 positions agree with TRBD2. CDR1 is LGHNA and CDR2 is YSLEER in the germline V gene. J gave up 4 bases and V 4 bases, and 8 bases lay outside the gene matches. The CDR3 runs 16 residues. The CDR3 is CASSPSRGGRTGELFF. In DNA form, the CDR3 reads TGCGCCAGCAGCCCCTCGCGCGGGGGGCGCACCGGGGAGCTGTTTTTT.

The chain is built from TRBV5-6 and TRBJ1-4; weak D call: TRBD1 (6 bases). V lost 4 bases and J 6 bases, leaving 16 bases between the germline ends. This CDR3 spans 15 amino acids. Germline V gene sequence: CDR1 SGHDT, CDR2 YYEEEE. Written as DNA, the CDR3 is TGTGCCAGCAGCCCTGGGACAAAGCGGTATGAAAAACTGTTTTTT. Amino acids: CASSPGTKRYEKLFF.

The rearrangement joins TRBV7-8 to TRBJ2-7; 7 bases are shared with TRBD1. V lost 5 bases to trimming and J lost 5 bases; unmatched junction nucleotides: 6. The CDR3 is made up of 13 amino acids. CDR1 SGHVS and CDR2 FQNEAQ come from the germline V gene. CDR3 amino acids: CASSHRGTNEQYF. Written as DNA, the CDR3 is TGTGCCAGCAGCCACAGGGGTACCAACGAGCAGTACTTC.

The CDR3 DNA reads TGTGCCAGCAGTTTATCCGGGGGTAAAAACACTGAAGCTTTCTTT. Amino acid sequence: CASSLSGGKNTEAFF. The J gene is TRBJ1-1, the V gene TRBV28; tentative D call: TRBD1 (5 bases). Trimming left V 1 base short and J 2 bases short, with 11 bases between. The CDR3 loop spans 15 amino acids. CDR1 MDHEN and CDR2 SYDVKM come from the germline V gene.

The chain combines TRBV2 with TRBJ2-7, with 7 bases lining up with TRBD1. Germline CDR1 is SNHLY and CDR2 is FYNNEI. The CDR3 is 13 amino acids. After removal of 6 bases from V and 3 bases from J, the junction contained 5 bases not matched to a gene. CDR3 protein: CASSQRQGYEQYF. Here the CDR3 DNA reads TGTGCCAGCAGCCAAAGACAGGGCTACGAGCAGTACTTC. Based on the CDR3 plus reference TRBV2 and TRBJ2-7, the full variable domain is EPEVTQTPSHQVTQMGQEVILRCVPISNHLYFYWYRQILGQKVEFLVSFYNNEISEKSEIFDDQFSVERPDGSNFTLKIRSTKLEDSAMYFCASSQRQGYEQYFGPGTRLTVT.

This chain joins TRBV11-1 and TRBJ2-3; the D is unclear. Trimming left V 5 bases short and J 6 bases short, with 6 bases between. This CDR3 contains 11 residues. Germline CDR1 and CDR2: SGHAT and FQDESV (reference sequence). The CDR3 DNA follows: TGTGCCAGCAGCCTGCGGGATACGCAGTATTTT. Translation gives CASSLRDTQYF. Complete variable domain (other parts from reference TRBV11-1 and TRBJ2-3): EAEVAQSPRYKITEKSQAVAFWCDPISGHATLYWYRQILGQGPELLVQFQDESVVDDSQLPKDRFSAERLKGVDSTLKIQPAELGDSAMYLCASSLRDTQYFGPGTRLTVL.

This clone has just one count. V usage is TRBV7-2 and J usage is TRBJ1-2, with a possible D match to TRBD1 (5 bases). Per the germline V gene, CDR1 is SGHTA and CDR2 is FQGNSA. Trimming removed 5 bases at V and 8 bases at J, with 15 bases between. The CDR3 consists of 13 residues. In nucleotides, the CDR3 is TGTGCCAGCAGCCCGACACGGGGGGAGGGCTACACCTTC. This codes for CASSPTRGEGYTF.

This sequence joins TRBV5-8 and TRBJ2-7; 8 bases align to TRBD2. The CDR3 has 13 amino acids. Germline CDR1 and CDR2: SGHTS and YDEGEE. With 3 bases clipped from V and 6 bases from J, the junction kept 5 bases outside the gene matches. The CDR3 DNA follows: TGTGCCAGCAGCTCGGGACTAGGACGCGAGCAGTACTTC. Protein: CASSSGLGREQYF.

The gene calls are TRBV7-2 and TRBJ2-3; possible D gene TRBD2, 5 bases. Germline assignment: CDR1 SGHTA and CDR2 FQGNSA. This CDR3 contains 15 residues. The V gene lost 5 bases and the J gene lost 0 bases, with 12 bases spanning the gap. For the CDR3, the DNA is TGTGCCAGCAGCCAGCTAAGAGGGAGCACAGATACGCAGTATTTT. It is translated as CASSQLRGSTDTQYF.

V usage is TRBV23-1 and J usage is TRBJ2-2; D is possibly TRBD1 (5 bases). TRBV23-1 is an ORF for which the function is uncertain. The CDR3 contains 15 residues. Trimming removed 4 bases at V and 0 bases at J, with 9 bases between. CDR3 residues: CASSLRQPNTGELFF. Written as DNA, the CDR3 is TGCGCCAGCAGTCTCCGACAGCCGAACACCGGGGAGCTGTTTTTT.

On this clone itself: The same CDR3 is also encoded by other DNA sequences in this sample. The chain carries TRBV10-3 and TRBJ2-1; D possibly corresponds to TRBD2 (7 bases). From germline, CDR1 is ENHRY and CDR2 SYGVKD. The CDR3 length is 17 residues. Deletions cut 2 bases from V and 5 bases from J, with 19 bases between. CDR3 nucleotide sequence: TGTGCCATCAGTGAGAGGGGGGGCCTGGCGGGCCACAATGAGCAGTTCTTC. It yields the protein CAISERGGLAGHNEQFF.

This clone appeared a few times. Here the CDR3 reads CATSDRDRGTDTQYF. The DNA for the CDR3 is TGTGCCACCAGTGACCGGGACAGGGGGACAGATACGCAGTATTTT. The genes are TRBV24-1 and TRBJ2-3; 11 bases match TRBD1. Per germline, CDR1 KGHDR and CDR2 SFDVKD. V dropped 4 bases and J dropped 3; count of bases not matched to a gene: 2. There are 15 residues in the CDR3.

The chain couples TRBV12-5 to TRBJ2-1; 9 nucleotides align to TRBD2. There are 15 residues in the CDR3. Trimming cost V 3 bases and J 4 bases; bases outside gene matches: 4. The germline CDR1 and CDR2 sequences are LGHNT and FRNRAP. As DNA, the CDR3 is TGTGCTAGTGGTTTTAGCGGGGGAGGGTACAATGAGCAGTTCTTC. Protein: CASGFSGGGYNEQFF.

This sequence joins TRBV19 and TRBJ1-5, with 9 positions matching TRBD1. Germline V gene lookup returns CDR1 LNHDA and CDR2 SQIVND (reference sequence). This CDR3 contains 15 residues. J lost 1 base, V lost 8 bases, and 6 bases had no gene match. CDR3 loop: CASGSGTGSNQPQHF. DNA of the CDR3: TGTGCCAGTGGTTCCGGGACAGGGAGCAATCAGCCCCAGCATTTT.

This clone was seen just once. V and J are TRBV10-3 and TRBJ2-7, with TRBD2 matching 14 bases. Trimming took 5 bases from V and 7 from J; bases not matched to a gene: 7. The germline V gene encodes CDR1 ENHRY and CDR2 SYGVKD. This CDR3 comprises 15 residues. Here the CDR3 reads CAISRGLAGEYEQYF. CDR3 DNA sequence: TGTGCCATCAGTCGGGGACTAGCGGGGGAGTATGAGCAGTACTTC.

This chain joins TRBV4-1 and TRBJ1-5; D gene uncertain. This CDR3 is built from 18 residues. The V gene lost 4 bases and the J gene lost 0 bases, with 19 bases spanning the gap. Germline lookup yields CDR1 MGHRA and CDR2 YSYEKL. The DNA of the CDR3 is TGCGCCAGCAGCCCAAGATCCCCCTTTCTGGGTAGCAATCAGCCCCAGCATTTT. This translates into CASSPRSPFLGSNQPQHF.

V and J are TRBV19 and TRBJ2-7; D ambiguous. CDR1 is LNHDA and CDR2 is SQIVND in the germline V gene (reference sequence). The CDR3 consists of 13 residues. V gave up 1 base and J gave up 2 bases, with 6 bases separating them. The CDR3 reads CASSIVHPYEQYF. CDR3 bases: TGTGCCAGTAGTATAGTCCATCCCTACGAGCAGTACTTC. Full variable domain (rest looked up from reference TRBV19 and TRBJ2-7): DGGITQSPKYLFRKEGQNVTLSCEQNLNHDAMYWYRQDPGQGLRLIYYSQIVNDFQKGDIAEGYSVSREKKESFPLTVTSAQKNPTAFYLCASSIVHPYEQYFGPGTRLTVT.

The chain links TRBV9 to TRBJ2-2; D not resolved. The V end was cut by 6 bases, the J end by 3 bases, with 18 bases between. The germline V gene has CDR1 SGDLS and CDR2 YYNGEE. The CDR3 contains 16 residues. The CDR3 DNA sequence: TGTGCCAGCACCGTCGCGCCGTCGCGAGACACCGGGGAGCTGTTTTTT. Protein sequence: CASTVAPSRDTGELFF.

This rearrangement joins TRBV7-9 to TRBJ2-7; TRBD2 is a possible D gene (6 bases). With 5 bases removed from V and 4 bases from J, the gap between germline ends came to 15 bases. The CDR3 totals 14 residues. CDR1 and CDR2 (germline): SEHNR, FQNEAQ (reference sequence). The chain's CDR3 is CASSGLGTVYEQYF. CDR3 in DNA: TGTGCCAGCAGCGGACTCGGGACTGTATACGAGCAGTACTTC.

V is TRBV7-2 and J is TRBJ1-3, with 7 positions matching TRBD1. Germline CDR1 is SGHTA and CDR2 is FQGNSA. This CDR3 comprises 16 residues. Losses at the gene ends were 2 bases for V and 3 bases for J; bases not matched to a gene: 7. In DNA form, the CDR3 reads TGTGCCAGCAGCTTAAGAACAGGGGATGGTGGAAACACCATATATTTT. This translates into CASSLRTGDGGNTIYF. The complete variable domain, with remaining parts taken from reference TRBV7-2 and TRBJ1-3, reads GAGVSQSPSNKVTEKGKDVELRCDPISGHTALYWYRQSLGQGLEFLIYFQGNSAPDKSGLPSDRFSAERTGGSVSTLTIQRTQQEDSAVYLCASSLRTGDGGNTIYFGEGSWLTVV.

This clone was observed once. The CDR3 loop reads CASSLRAGTGDYGYTF. In DNA, the CDR3 is TGTGCCAGCAGCTTAAGGGCCGGGACCGGAGACTATGGCTACACCTTC. The rearrangement joins TRBV7-2 to TRBJ1-2, with D perhaps matching TRBD1 (5 bases). The CDR3 extends over 16 amino acids. V lost 2 bases to trimming and J lost 3 bases, with 16 bases between them. Germline V gene sequence: CDR1 SGHTA, CDR2 FQGNSA.

This rearrangement joins TRBV19 to TRBJ2-4, with D maybe TRBD2 (6 bases). CDR1 LNHDA and CDR2 SQIVND come from the germline V gene (reference sequence). This CDR3 region has 14 residues. Trimming pared 10 bases from V and 1 base from J, leaving 14 bases between. This CDR3 reads CATLSAGAKNIQYF. In DNA, the CDR3 is TGTGCCACCCTGAGTGCGGGGGCCAAAAACATTCAGTACTTC.

The chain links TRBV25-1 to TRBJ1-2, with D unclear. There are 15 residues in the CDR3. Trimming left V 1 base short and J 4 bases short, with 13 bases between. Germline-derived CDR1 and CDR2 are MGHDK and SYGVNS. The CDR3 DNA sequence: TGTGCCAGCAGTGAATCCCCGGGAGCCCTCTATGGCTACACCTTC. Its protein is CASSESPGALYGYTF.

The chain combines TRBV7-2 with TRBJ2-1; possibly TRBD2 for D (5 bases). From germline, CDR1 is SGHTA and CDR2 FQGNSA. Trimming removed 3 bases at V and 7 bases at J, with 7 bases between. The CDR3 runs to 12 residues. For the CDR3, the DNA is TGTGCCAGCAGCTTCCGGGGTAATGAGCAGTTCTTC. Translating gives CASSFRGNEQFF.

The rearrangement uses TRBV9 and TRBJ1-2, with D perhaps matching TRBD1 (6 bases). V dropped 0 bases and J dropped 4 bases, with 10 bases sitting between them. Germline V gene sequence: CDR1 SGDLS, CDR2 YYNGEE. The CDR3 consists of 14 residues. CDR3 loop: CASSVARGGYGYTF. CDR3 DNA: TGTGCCAGCAGCGTAGCCAGGGGTGGCTATGGCTACACCTTC. The variable domain in full, with the rest retrieved from reference TRBV9 and TRBJ1-2, is DSGVTQTPKHLITATGQRVTLRCSPRSGDLSVYWYQQSLDQGLQFLIQYYNGEERAKGNILERFSAQQFPDLHSELNLSSLELGDSALYFCASSVARGGYGYTFGSGTRLTVV.